This T cell receptor (beta chain) was recovered during a study of vaccination and CD4 T cells after COVID-19. V lost 7 bases to trimming and J lost 5 bases, with 12 bases between them. This CDR3 spans 13 amino acids. Germline V CDR1 and CDR2: SNHLY, FYNNEI. Treatment defined: approximately 10-day PBMC culture with coronavirus spike peptide pools or control peptides (ViraFEST assay). Cultured CD4+ T-cell DNA underwent Oncomine TCR Beta short-read sequencing. The source of extracted genomic DNA was cultured CD4+ T cells. MiXCR, run by TCRdb on the PCR reads, gives a single entry per CDR3 protein. The repertoire has about 16,000 distinct CDR3 sequences, approximately 57% of them found once; the top ten carry 9.4%. Of note for this clonotype: Its antigen is unidentified.

This clonotype was obtained from a human donor who had recovered from COVID-19. Sequenced sample: CD4+ T cells from blood, cultured in vitro. This chain links TRBV2 with TRBJ1-5; no firm D call. CDR3 in amino acids: CASTYGEDQPQHF. DNA for the CDR3: TGTGCCAGCACGTACGGTGAAGATCAGCCCCAGCATTTT.